This TCR beta chain was profiled in a study of cytomegalovirus exposure and HLA in healthy donors. For the study at large: When 398 donors were genotyped, roughly 82% of them were found to fall in the Caucasian-associated ancestry cluster.

Amplification used 60 Vbeta primers and 13 Jbeta primers. Here immunoSEQ multiplex PCR was the method, and the copy in TCRdb shows in-frame clones only, minus some. The sample yields around 150,000 clones, over 75% seen once. This donor lacks a recorded CMV serostatus. A few counts support this clone. The junction shows a germline mismatch at one end, possibly a read error. The receptor was isolated from a man aged 25 to 40 in good health. The sample was PBMCs.

CDR3 sequence (DNA): TGTTCCAGCAGCTTAGAGGAGGGGCTGGGCTCCTACGAGCAGTACTTC. Translating it yields CSSSLEEGLGSYEQYF. The chain links TRBV7-9 to TRBJ2-7; possibly TRBD2 for D (6 bases). CDR1 and CDR2 (germline): SEHNR, FQNEAQ (reference sequence). The CDR3 has 16 amino acids.